The source of this TCR beta chain is a study of identical twins. General study results and limits: Not following the same donors, the study drew its conclusions from cross-sectional statistical analysis.

No donor was unhealthy or non-Caucasian. V was pared by 0 bases and J by 10 bases, with 11 bases of the junction left unmatched. CDR3 length: 16 amino acids. From germline, CDR1 is DFQATT and CDR2 SNEGSKA (reference sequence). This clonotype came up a few times. No antigen is known for it. cDNA carried unique molecular identifiers, and a universal primer site was added by template switching. TCRdb processed the 5' RACE reads anew with MiXCR; each CDR3 protein has one entry. The data show around 680,000 distinct CDR3 sequences, 8.5% to 9% seen once. The sample was also linked to a second study, of yellow fever vaccine responses in identical twins.

This chain connects TRBV20-1 to TRBJ1-6, with 8 bases fitting TRBD1. The specimen sequenced was PBMCs. The clonotype was recovered from a woman aged 18-29 years in good health. CDR3 nucleotides: TGCAGTGCTAGAGATCTTGTGGCAGGGGGCGGGTCACCCCTCCACTTT. Translating gives CSARDLVAGGGSPLHF.